This T cell receptor (beta chain) appears in the sequencing data of a study of T cells in Graves' hyperthyroidism and ophthalmopathy. Study details: Any treatment followed the collection of peripheral blood at initial diagnosis.

As for this clonotype: As yet, its antigen is unknown.

This CDR3 spans 18 amino acids. V gave up 3 bases and J gave up 2 bases; unmatched junction bases: 6. Whole-study results and caveats: Ophthalmopathy, as predicted by the model, came a median about six months after the prediction.

What was amplified from RNA transcripts were TCR beta CDR3 regions. First-round RT-PCR of the TCR CDR3 relied on the HTBI primer set. TCRdb independently ran MiXCR on the multiplex PCR reads; one entry per CDR3 protein. The sample comprises 700,000 to 850,000 distinct CDR3 sequences, 35% of which are singletons, and roughly 31% rests with the top ten. The clonotype comes from a woman between 40 and 50 years old with Graves' hyperthyroidism. The chain has TRBV12-3 or TRBV12-4 and TRBJ2-2; 13 bases line up with TRBD2. The sequencing sample was made of blood. Here the CDR3 DNA reads TGTGCCAGCAGTTTTTTGGGACTAGCGGGGATTAACACCGGGGAGCTGTTTTTT. Translated: CASSFLGLAGINTGELFF.